The clone carrying this TCR beta chain was detected only a few times. The antigen is not known. The source of the sample is a study of blood T cells in healthy people across ages. General study findings and limits: In older individuals, TCR beta diversity per million T cells was lower, falling roughly linearly with age.

Primed by a sample-barcoded 5' primer and a J-beta primer mix, a second PCR proceeded for roughly 6 to 12 cycles. Each CDR3 protein is one row after TCRdb ran MiXCR on the 5' RACE reads. The data show about 620,000 distinct CDR3 sequences, around 50% seen once. Healthy Caucasian individuals from Russia aged 6 to 90 were enrolled as donors. The CDR3 spans 14 residues. Trimming stripped 0 bases from V and 1 base from J, with 6 bases between. Germline V gene data show CDR1 as ENHRY and CDR2 as SYGVKD. The chain has TRBV10-3 and TRBJ2-5; no clear D. The sequenced sample was blood. The sequence was collected from an elderly woman in good health. CDR3 protein: CAISESPSQETQYF. The CDR3 nucleotides are TGTGCCATCAGTGAGTCTCCAAGCCAAGAGACCCAGTACTTC.